The 25 T cell receptor beta chains given below trace back to one sample, sequenced in a study of control samples from healthy donors and cancer patients. Repertoires were generated with immunoSEQ multiplex PCR, while TCRdb's copy carries only in-frame clones and drops some. The table has about 140,000 clones, under 95% seen once; the top ten hold about an eighth. The sequenced sample was blood. The source is a man aged 40-49 years in good health.

The genes are TRBV29-1 and TRBJ1-2; the D gene is possibly TRBD1 (6 bases). Germline lookup yields CDR1 SQVTM and CDR2 ANQGSEA. The V gene lost 3 bases and the J gene lost 10 bases, with 15 bases spanning the gap. This CDR3 region has 12 residues. The CDR3 sequence is CSVELQGMLYTF. DNA for the CDR3: TGCAGCGTTGAGCTACAGGGAATGCTCTACACCTTC. The entire variable domain, with the rest obtained from reference TRBV29-1 and TRBJ1-2, is as follows: SAVISQKPSRDICQRGTSLTIQCQVDSQVTMMFWYRQQPGQSLTLIATANQGSEATYESGFVIDKFPISRPNLTFSTLTVSNMSPEDSSIYLCSVELQGMLYTFGSGTRLTVV.

The rearrangement joins TRBV19 to TRBJ1-3; D is perhaps TRBD1 (5 bases). Deletions cut 3 bases from V and 8 bases from J, with 14 bases between. Germline V gene lookup returns CDR1 LNHDA and CDR2 SQIVND (reference sequence). The CDR3 has 14 amino acids. The CDR3 reads CASSIRENCDTIYF. DNA for the CDR3: TGTGCCAGTAGTATCAGGGAGAACTGTGACACCATATATTTT.

This rearrangement joins TRBV4-1 to TRBJ2-7; 10 bases fit TRBD1. CDR3 length: 15 amino acids. The germline V gene encodes CDR1 MGHRA and CDR2 YSYEKL. Trimming took 7 bases from V and 0 from J; bases not matched to a gene: 6. CDR3 loop: CASTPGQGSSYEQYF. The CDR3 bases are TGCGCCAGCACCCCGGGACAGGGGTCCTCCTACGAGCAGTACTTC.

The chain recombines TRBV30 with TRBJ1-5; TRBD1 is a possible D gene (6 bases). The V end lost 1 base, the J end lost 7 bases, and 11 bases lay between the germline ends. CDR1 and CDR2 from the germline V gene are GTSNPN and SVGIG (reference sequence). CDR3 length equals 13 residues. The CDR3 sequence is CAWSGGGQQPQHF. In DNA, the CDR3 is TGTGCCTGGAGTGGTGGGGGGCAACAGCCCCAGCATTTT.

In this sample, this clone turned up a few times. The chain has TRBV5-1 and TRBJ1-1; no definite D call. CDR1 SGHRS and CDR2 YFSETQ come from the germline V gene. V lost 0 bases to trimming and J lost 5 bases, with 11 bases between them. The CDR3 totals 14 residues. In DNA form, the CDR3 reads TGCGCCAGCAGCTTGGAGGTGGGTGGAACTGAAGCTTTCTTT. This codes for CASSLEVGGTEAFF.

The chain carries TRBV5-6 and TRBJ1-1, with D tentatively TRBD1 (5 bases). The germline V gene has CDR1 SGHDT and CDR2 YYEEEE. V was cut by 7 bases and J by 1 base, with 11 bases left in between. CDR3 length: 13 residues. CDR3 nucleotide sequence: TGTGCCAGCGCCTCGGGGGGGAACACTGAAGCTTTCTTT. Protein sequence: CASASGGNTEAFF.

This clone was observed a handful of times. The chain uses TRBV19 and TRBJ1-4; TRBD1 agrees at 9 bases. The V gene end was trimmed by 6 bases and the J gene end by 0 bases; junction bases not matched to a gene: 8. Germline CDR1 LNHDA, CDR2 SQIVND (reference sequence). The CDR3 is made up of 17 amino acids. The CDR3 region has the DNA TGTGCCAGTAGCGGACAGGGGCCCAAGGCAACTAATGAAAAACTGTTTTTT. Protein: CASSGQGPKATNEKLFF.

The genes are TRBV18 and TRBJ2-7; D is ambiguous. Germline V gives CDR1 KGHSH, CDR2 LQKENI. CDR3 length: 14 amino acids. The V gene lost 6 bases and the J gene lost 0 bases, with 12 bases spanning the gap. CDR3 sequence reads: CASSPDRNSYEQYF. The CDR3 nucleotides read TGTGCCAGCTCCCCTGACCGCAACTCCTACGAGCAGTACTTC.

V and J are TRBV19 and TRBJ2-7, with a possible D match to TRBD1 (6 bases). Germline CDR1 reads LNHDA; CDR2 reads SQIVND (reference sequence). The CDR3 runs to 15 residues. The ends were cut back, 2 bases at V and 4 bases at J, with 15 bases in the middle. The CDR3 is CASSIKFPGDYEQYF. CDR3 coding DNA: TGTGCCAGTAGTATAAAGTTCCCAGGGGATTACGAGCAGTACTTC.

This chain connects TRBV6-6 to TRBJ2-1, with 9 bases matching TRBD2. Germline-derived CDR1 and CDR2 are MNHNY and SVGAGI (reference sequence). This CDR3 has 14 amino acids. Trimming took 10 bases from V and 7 from J; bases not matched to a gene: 11. The CDR3 nucleotides read TGTGCCATTAAGGCGGGAGGGTCGGAGAATGAGCAGTTCTTC. Protein: CAIKAGGSENEQFF.

The chain joins TRBV25-1 to TRBJ1-4; 9 bases are shared with TRBD1. CDR3 length: 14 amino acids. The germline V gene has CDR1 MGHDK and CDR2 SYGVNS. V was pared by 3 bases and J by 8 bases, with 4 bases of the junction left unmatched. CDR3 coding DNA: TGTGCCAGCAGTGAGGGGACAGGGTTCGAAAAACTGTTTTTT. This sequence encodes CASSEGTGFEKLFF.

The gene calls are TRBV15 and TRBJ2-1, with TRBD2 identical over 8 bases. The length of the CDR3 is 17 residues. Germline-derived CDR1 and CDR2 are LNHNV and YYDKDF (reference sequence). The J segment lost 6 bases and the V segment lost 3 bases, leaving 13 bases of the junction unmatched. CDR3 nucleotides: TGTGCCACCAGCAGGGACCCCCTCGGACTAGCAAGCAATGAGCAGTTCTTC. Encoded protein: CATSRDPLGLASNEQFF.

V usage is TRBV29-1 and J usage is TRBJ1-2; maybe TRBD1 (6 bases). The germline gives CDR1 SQVTM, CDR2 ANQGSEA. The V gene lost 4 bases and the J gene lost 4 bases, with 16 bases spanning the gap. CDR3 size: 14 residues. The CDR3 DNA is TGCAGCGTTGGAGCCGGGACACTACCCTATGGCTACACCTTC. This gives the protein CSVGAGTLPYGYTF. Combining the CDR3 with reference TRBV29-1 and TRBJ1-2 gives the whole variable domain SAVISQKPSRDICQRGTSLTIQCQVDSQVTMMFWYRQQPGQSLTLIATANQGSEATYESGFVIDKFPISRPNLTFSTLTVSNMSPEDSSIYLCSVGAGTLPYGYTFGSGTRLTVV.

The J gene is TRBJ2-7, the V gene TRBV5-5; D might be TRBD1 (6 bases). V lost 5 bases to trimming and J lost 0 bases, with 12 bases between them. The CDR3 consists of 14 residues. Germline CDR1 is SGHKS and CDR2 is YYEKEE (reference sequence). Here the CDR3 reads CASRAGTHSYEQYF. CDR3 DNA: TGTGCCAGCAGGGCCGGGACACACTCCTACGAGCAGTACTTC.

This rearrangement joins TRBV27 to TRBJ1-5; D remains unclear. The CDR3 consists of 16 residues. V was shortened by 5 bases and J by 0 bases, with 14 bases between the two germline ends. CDR1 is MNHEY, CDR2 SMNVEV, per germline (reference sequence). The CDR3 here is CASSPFSLYSNQPQHF. CDR3 sequence (DNA): TGTGCCAGCAGTCCCTTCAGTCTCTATAGCAATCAGCCCCAGCATTTT.

The rearrangement joins TRBV12-5 to TRBJ1-1; a weak D match, TRBD1 (5 bases). CDR3 length: 14 amino acids. Trimming shortened V by 6 bases and J by 5 bases, and 16 bases separated the two germline ends. Germline CDR1 is LGHNT and CDR2 is FRNRAP. The CDR3 sequence is CASGPLGGRTEAFF. CDR3 in DNA: TGTGCTAGTGGGCCGTTGGGGGGAAGGACTGAAGCTTTCTTT.

J is TRBJ2-3 and V is TRBV15; D may correspond to TRBD1 or TRBD2 (5 bases each). Germline V gene data show CDR1 as LNHNV and CDR2 as YYDKDF (reference sequence). Between the trimmed V and J ends, which lost 1 base and 4 bases, there was a span of 12 bases. This CDR3 is built from 15 residues. CDR3 bases: TGTGCCACCAGCAGAGTCGGGCTGGGGGCAGATACGCAGTATTTT. Its protein product is CATSRVGLGADTQYF.

The genes are TRBV11-2 and TRBJ1-3; a possible D gene is TRBD1 (6 bases). CDR1 SGHAT and CDR2 FQNNGV come from the germline V gene. This CDR3 has 16 residues. Trimming left V 2 bases short and J 0 bases short, with 11 bases between. CDR3 sequence reads: CASSLTGQSSGNTIYF. As DNA, the CDR3 is TGTGCCAGCAGCTTAACCGGACAGAGCTCTGGAAACACCATATATTTT.

The chain carries TRBV7-6 and TRBJ1-3, with D possibly TRBD1 on 5 matching bases. Trimming pared 5 bases from V and 3 bases from J, leaving 17 bases between. This CDR3 region has 16 residues. Per germline, CDR1 SGHVS and CDR2 FNYEAQ. The CDR3 protein is CASSQGPGWVGNTIYF. The DNA of the CDR3 is TGTGCCAGCAGCCAAGGACCAGGGTGGGTTGGAAACACCATATATTTT.

The chain couples TRBV6-1 to TRBJ2-1; 10 nucleotides align to TRBD1. There are 14 residues in the CDR3. With 3 bases clipped from V and 5 bases from J, the junction kept 1 base outside the gene matches. Germline lookup yields CDR1 MNHNS and CDR2 SASEGT. In nucleotides, the CDR3 is TGTGCCAGCAGTGAGGGACAGGGGAACAATGAGCAGTTCTTC. Protein sequence: CASSEGQGNNEQFF.

This chain connects TRBV6-1 to TRBJ1-6; a possible D gene is TRBD1 (5 bases). CDR1 and CDR2 (germline): MNHNS, SASEGT. This CDR3 has 15 amino acids. Trimming removed 1 base at V and 6 bases at J, with 10 bases between. CDR3 coding DNA: TGTGCCAGCAGTGAAGGTCAGGGTGGTAATTCACCCCTCCACTTT. This encodes CASSEGQGGNSPLHF.

The rearrangement joins TRBV28 to TRBJ2-2; 8 bases agree with TRBD2. Germline CDR1 and CDR2: MDHEN and SYDVKM. The J segment lost 4 bases and the V segment lost 0 bases, leaving 4 bases of the junction unmatched. CDR3 size: 16 residues. DNA of the CDR3: TGTGCCAGCAGTTTATGGGGACTAGTGGCCACCGGGGAGCTGTTTTTT. Translation gives CASSLWGLVATGELFF. Variable domain in full (rest from reference TRBV28 and TRBJ2-2): DVKVTQSSRYLVKRTGEKVFLECVQDMDHENMFWYRQDPGLGLRLIYFSYDVKMKEKGDIPEGYSVSREKKERFSLILESASTNQTSMYLCASSLWGLVATGELFFGEGSRLTVL.

This rearrangement joins TRBV27 to TRBJ1-6, with 7 bases lining up with TRBD1. Trimming took 6 bases from V and 2 from J; bases not matched to a gene: 7. This CDR3 spans 16 amino acids. The germline CDR1 and CDR2 sequences are MNHEY and SMNVEV (reference sequence). CDR3 in DNA: TGTGCCAGCAGCCCGGACAGGAGGCCCTATAATTCACCCCTCCACTTT. Encoded protein: CASSPDRRPYNSPLHF.

The J gene is TRBJ1-5, the V gene TRBV5-6; no clear D. Per the germline V gene, CDR1 is SGHDT and CDR2 is YYEEEE. CDR3 length equals 15 residues. Deletions cut 1 base from V and 6 bases from J, with 14 bases between. CDR3 DNA sequence: TGTGCCAGCAGCTTGTTTGAGAGTGCCCCTCAGCCCCAGCATTTT. Translated: CASSLFESAPQPQHF.

This clone is a singleton in its sample. V gene TRBV7-6 combines with J gene TRBJ1-6; D gene uncertain. The CDR3 has 16 amino acids. CDR1 SGHVS and CDR2 FNYEAQ come from the germline V gene. Trimming took 2 bases from V and 5 from J, leaving 13 bases between them. The CDR3 DNA reads TGTGCCAGCAGCTTACTTCGGCCGGTGAATAATTCACCCCTCCACTTT. It translates to CASSLLRPVNNSPLHF.